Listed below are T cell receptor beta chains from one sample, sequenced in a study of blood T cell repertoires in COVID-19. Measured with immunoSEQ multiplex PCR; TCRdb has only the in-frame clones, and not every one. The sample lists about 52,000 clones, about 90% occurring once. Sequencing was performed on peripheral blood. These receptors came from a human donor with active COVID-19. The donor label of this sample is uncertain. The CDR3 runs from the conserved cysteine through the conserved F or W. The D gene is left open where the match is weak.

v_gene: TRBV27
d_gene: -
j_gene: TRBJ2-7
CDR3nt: TGTGCCAGCAGTTTCGGCTACGAGCAGTACTTC
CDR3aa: CASSFGYEQYF

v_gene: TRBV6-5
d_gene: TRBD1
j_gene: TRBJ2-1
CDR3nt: TGTGCCAGCAGGGGACAGACGAGCTCCTACAATGAGCAGTTCTTC
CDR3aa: CASRGQTSSYNEQFF

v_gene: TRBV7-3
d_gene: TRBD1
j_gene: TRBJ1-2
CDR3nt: TGTGCCAGCAGCCGGACAGGGGGCGGTGGCTACACCTTC
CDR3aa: CASSRTGGGGYTF

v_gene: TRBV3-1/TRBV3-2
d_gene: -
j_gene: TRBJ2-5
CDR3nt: TGTGCCAGCAGCCGACGGGGTGCCCAAGAGACCCAGTACTTC
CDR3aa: CASSRRGAQETQYF

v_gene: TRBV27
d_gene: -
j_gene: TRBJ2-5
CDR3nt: TGTGCCAGCAGTTTCAGGGGGGAGAGAGAGACCCAGTACTTC
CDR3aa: CASSFRGERETQYF

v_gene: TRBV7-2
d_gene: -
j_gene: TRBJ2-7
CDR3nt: TGTGCCAGCAGCTTAGACAACTTAGGGGCACAGTACTTC
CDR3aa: CASSLDNLGAQYF

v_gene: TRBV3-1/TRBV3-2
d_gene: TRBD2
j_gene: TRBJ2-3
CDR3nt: TGTGCCAGCAGCCAAGCGGGACTAGCCAAAGGAACAGATACGCAGTATTTT
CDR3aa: CASSQAGLAKGTDTQYF

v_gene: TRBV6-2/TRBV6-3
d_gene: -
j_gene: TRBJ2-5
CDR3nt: TGTGCCAGCAGCGACTCCCAAGAGACCCAGTACTTC
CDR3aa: CASSDSQETQYF

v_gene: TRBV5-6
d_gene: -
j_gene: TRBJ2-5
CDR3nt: TGTGCCAGCAGCTTGGGGGAGGAGACCCAGTACTTC
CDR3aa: CASSLGEETQYF

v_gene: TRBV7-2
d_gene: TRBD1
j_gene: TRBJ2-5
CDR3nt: TGTGCCAGCAGCGCTACCGGGACAGGGGGCGTTGAGACCCAGTACTTC
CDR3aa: CASSATGTGGVETQYF